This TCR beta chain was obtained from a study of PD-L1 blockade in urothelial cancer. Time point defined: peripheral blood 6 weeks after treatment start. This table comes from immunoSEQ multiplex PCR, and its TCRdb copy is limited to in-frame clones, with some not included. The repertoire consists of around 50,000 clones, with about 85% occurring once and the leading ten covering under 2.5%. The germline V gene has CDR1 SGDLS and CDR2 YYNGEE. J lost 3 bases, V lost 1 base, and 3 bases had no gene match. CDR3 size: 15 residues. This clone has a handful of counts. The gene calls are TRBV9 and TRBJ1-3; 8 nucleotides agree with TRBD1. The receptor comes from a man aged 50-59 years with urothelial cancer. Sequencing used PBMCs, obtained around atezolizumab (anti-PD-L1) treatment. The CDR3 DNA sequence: TGTGCCAGCAGCGTAAGCAGGGGGCTTGGAAACACCATATATTTT. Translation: CASSVSRGLGNTIYF.